This T cell receptor (beta chain) is drawn from a study of T cell changes during pregnancy in multiple sclerosis. The data were produced by immunoSEQ multiplex PCR, yet TCRdb's version contains in-frame clones alone and is incomplete. Seen here are some 14,000 clones, approximately 87% observed once, and the top ten hold about an eighth. Germline V gene lookup returns CDR1 SEHNR and CDR2 FQNEAQ (reference sequence). The CDR3 runs 17 residues. The V and J ends lost 0 bases and 3 bases respectively, with 18 bases between them. Sequencing was performed on CD8+ T cells from peripheral blood mononuclear cells, taken after pregnancy. The TCR was taken from a female donor in good health, enrolled as a control in a pregnancy study. The V call is TRBV7-9, the J call TRBJ2-7; the D gene is possibly TRBD2 (5 bases). The CDR3 here is CASSLAEFPGLYYEQYF. The CDR3 DNA reads as TGTGCCAGCAGCTTAGCGGAATTTCCGGGATTGTACTACGAGCAGTACTTC. Together with reference TRBV7-9 and TRBJ2-7, the CDR3 gives the full variable domain: DTGVSQNPRHKITKRGQNVTFRCDPISEHNRLYWYRQTLGQGPEFLTYFQNEAQLEKSRLLSDRFSAERPKGSFSTLEIQRTEQGDSAMYLCASSLAEFPGLYYEQYFGPGTRLTVT.